The sequence of this TCR beta chain was determined in a study of regulatory T cells in long-lasting Graves disease. The CDR3 consists of 16 residues. CDR1 and CDR2 from the germline V gene are MNHNS and SASEGT. V shed 5 bases and J 3 bases; nucleotides not matched to a gene: 9. Libraries of TCR beta came from iRepertoire HTBI primers plus Arm-PCR of CDR3 regions. MiXCR, applied by TCRdb to the multiplex PCR reads, yields one record per CDR3 protein. The data contain roughly 450,000 distinct CDR3 sequences, around 21% of them singletons. Study-level points and caveats: Persistent disease preferred TRBV28, TRBJ1-2 and TRBJ2-5. Newly diagnosed patients shared 750 to 1,000 public clonotypes; persistent patients shared approximately 2,900.

The time point was: persistent/refractory GD, antithyroid drugs over 5 years with positive TRAb. PBMC RNA was the source of the TCR library. This clonotype was seen a handful of times. Its specificity is not known. This material consisted of peripheral blood mononuclear cells (PBMCs), taken when the disease was refractory, from a patient treated with antithyroid drugs. V gene TRBV6-1 combines with J gene TRBJ2-2; 7 bases match TRBD2. This clonotype originated in a female donor with Graves disease. The CDR3 spells CASSRVGLADTGELFF. The CDR3 DNA follows: TGTGCCAGCAGTCGGGTCGGGCTAGCGGACACCGGGGAGCTGTTTTTT.